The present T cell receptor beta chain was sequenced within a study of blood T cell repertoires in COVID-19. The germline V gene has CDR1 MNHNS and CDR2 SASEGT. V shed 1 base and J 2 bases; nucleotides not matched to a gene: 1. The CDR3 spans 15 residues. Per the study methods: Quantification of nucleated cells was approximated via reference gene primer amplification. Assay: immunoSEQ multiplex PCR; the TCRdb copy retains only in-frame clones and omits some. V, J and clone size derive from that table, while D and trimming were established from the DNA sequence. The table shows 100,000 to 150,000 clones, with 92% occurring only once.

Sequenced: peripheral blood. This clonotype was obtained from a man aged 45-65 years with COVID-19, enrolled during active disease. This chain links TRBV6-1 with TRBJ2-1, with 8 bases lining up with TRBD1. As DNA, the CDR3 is TGTGCCAGCAGTGAAGAACAGGGGGCCTACAATGAGCAGTTCTTC. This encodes CASSEEQGAYNEQFF.